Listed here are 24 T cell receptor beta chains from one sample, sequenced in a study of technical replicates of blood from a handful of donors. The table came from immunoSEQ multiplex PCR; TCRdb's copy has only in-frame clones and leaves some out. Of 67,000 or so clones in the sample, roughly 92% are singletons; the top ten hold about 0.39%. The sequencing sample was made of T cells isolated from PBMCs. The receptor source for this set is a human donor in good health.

As DNA, the CDR3 is TGTGCCAGCAGTTTTTCGCAGGCACCGGGCTACACCTTC. It translates to CASSFSQAPGYTF. This rearrangement joins TRBV6-6 to TRBJ1-2; no definite D call. This CDR3 comprises 13 residues. The germline CDR1 and CDR2 sequences are MNHNY and SVGAGI (reference sequence). V dropped 4 bases and J dropped 8 bases, with 14 bases sitting between them.

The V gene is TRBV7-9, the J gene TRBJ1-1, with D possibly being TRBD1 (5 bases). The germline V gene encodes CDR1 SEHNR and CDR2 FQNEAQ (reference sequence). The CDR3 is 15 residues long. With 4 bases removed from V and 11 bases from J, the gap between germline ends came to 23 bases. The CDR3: CASSSARERGKAAFF. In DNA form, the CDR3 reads TGTGCCAGCAGCTCCGCTAGGGAAAGGGGTAAAGCGGCTTTCTTT.

CDR3 bases: TGTGCCAGCAGTTCCAACTTTATGGACAGGGCTGGAAACACCATATATTTT. Amino acids: CASSSNFMDRAGNTIYF. The chain recombines TRBV28 with TRBJ1-3; 8 nucleotides agree with TRBD1. The CDR3 has 17 amino acids. Germline trimming cut 4 bases from V and 2 bases from J; bases unmatched to any gene: 10. Germline CDR1 reads MDHEN; CDR2 reads SYDVKM.

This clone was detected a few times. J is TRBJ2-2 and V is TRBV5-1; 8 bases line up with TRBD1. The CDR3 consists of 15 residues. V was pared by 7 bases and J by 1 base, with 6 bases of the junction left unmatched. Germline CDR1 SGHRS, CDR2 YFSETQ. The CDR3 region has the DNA TGCGCCAGCTTACCGGGACAGGTGAACACCGGGGAGCTGTTTTTT. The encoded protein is CASLPGQVNTGELFF.

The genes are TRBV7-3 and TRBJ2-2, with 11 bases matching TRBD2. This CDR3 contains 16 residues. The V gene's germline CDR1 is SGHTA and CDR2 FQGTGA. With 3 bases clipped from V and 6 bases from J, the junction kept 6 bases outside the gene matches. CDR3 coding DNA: TGTGCCAGCAGCTTGGGGACTAGCGGCGGACCCGGGGAGCTGTTTTTT. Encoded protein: CASSLGTSGGPGELFF.

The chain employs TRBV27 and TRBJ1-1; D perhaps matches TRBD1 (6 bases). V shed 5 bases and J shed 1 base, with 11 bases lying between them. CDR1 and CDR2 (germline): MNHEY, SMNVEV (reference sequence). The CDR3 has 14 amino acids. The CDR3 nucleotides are TGTGCCAGCAGTCCAATCAGGGGGAACACTGAAGCTTTCTTT. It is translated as CASSPIRGNTEAFF.

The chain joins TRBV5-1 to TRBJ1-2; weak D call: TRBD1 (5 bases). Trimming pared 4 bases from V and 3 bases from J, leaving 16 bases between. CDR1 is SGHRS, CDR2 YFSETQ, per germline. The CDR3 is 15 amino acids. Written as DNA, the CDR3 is TGCGCCAGCAGCCCCGATCCCGGACACTACTATGGCTACACCTTC. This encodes CASSPDPGHYYGYTF.

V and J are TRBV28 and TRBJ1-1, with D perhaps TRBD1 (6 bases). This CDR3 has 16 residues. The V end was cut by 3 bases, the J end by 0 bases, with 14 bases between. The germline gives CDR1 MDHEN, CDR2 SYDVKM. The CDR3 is CASSFWTADVNTEAFF. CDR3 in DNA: TGTGCCAGCAGTTTTTGGACAGCGGACGTGAACACTGAAGCTTTCTTT. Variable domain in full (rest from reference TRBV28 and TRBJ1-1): DVKVTQSSRYLVKRTGEKVFLECVQDMDHENMFWYRQDPGLGLRLIYFSYDVKMKEKGDIPEGYSVSREKKERFSLILESASTNQTSMYLCASSFWTADVNTEAFFGQGTRLTVV.

CDR3 nucleotides: TGTGCCAGCTCACCGGAGGACAGGGGGTCCTCCTACGAGCAGTACTTC. It is translated as CASSPEDRGSSYEQYF. The chain employs TRBV18 and TRBJ2-7; 10 bases map to TRBD1. The CDR3 consists of 16 residues. Per the germline V gene, CDR1 is KGHSH and CDR2 is LQKENI. Trimming cost V 3 bases and J 0 bases; bases outside gene matches: 5. Combining the CDR3 with reference TRBV18 and TRBJ2-7 gives the whole variable domain NAGVMQNPRHLVRRRGQEARLRCSPMKGHSHVYWYRQLPEEGLKFMVYLQKENIIDESGMPKERFSAEFPKEGPSILRIQQVVRGDSAAYFCASSPEDRGSSYEQYFGPGTRLTVT.

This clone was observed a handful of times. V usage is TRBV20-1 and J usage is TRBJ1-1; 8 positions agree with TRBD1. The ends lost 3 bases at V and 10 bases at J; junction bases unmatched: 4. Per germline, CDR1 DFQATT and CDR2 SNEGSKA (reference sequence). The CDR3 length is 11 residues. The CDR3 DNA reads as TGCAGTGCTAGGGAGGGACAGGTAGCTTTCTTT. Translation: CSAREGQVAFF.

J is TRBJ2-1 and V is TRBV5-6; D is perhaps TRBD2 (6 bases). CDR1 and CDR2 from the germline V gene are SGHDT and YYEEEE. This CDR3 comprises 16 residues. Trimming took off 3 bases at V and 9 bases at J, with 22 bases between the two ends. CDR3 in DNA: TGTGCCAGCAGCTCCATAATCCGACTGGACGGGAGTGAGCAGTTCTTC. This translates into CASSSIIRLDGSEQFF.

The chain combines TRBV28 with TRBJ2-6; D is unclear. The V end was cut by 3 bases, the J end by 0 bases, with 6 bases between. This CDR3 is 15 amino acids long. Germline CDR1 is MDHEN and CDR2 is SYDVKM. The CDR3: CASSFSGSGANVLTF. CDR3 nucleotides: TGTGCCAGCAGTTTTTCGGGCTCTGGGGCCAACGTCCTGACTTTC.

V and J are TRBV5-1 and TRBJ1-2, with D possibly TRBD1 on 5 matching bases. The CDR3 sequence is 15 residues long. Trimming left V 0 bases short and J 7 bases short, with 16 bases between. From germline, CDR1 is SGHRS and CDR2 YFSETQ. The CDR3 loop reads CASSLVGGLSGGYTF. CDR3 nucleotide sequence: TGCGCCAGCAGCTTGGTGGGGGGACTCTCCGGTGGCTACACCTTC.

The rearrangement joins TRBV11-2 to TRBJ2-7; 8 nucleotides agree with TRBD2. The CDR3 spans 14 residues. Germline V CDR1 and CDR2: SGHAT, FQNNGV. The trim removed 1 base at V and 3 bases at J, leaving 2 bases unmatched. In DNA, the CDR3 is TGTGCCAGCAGCTTAGCGGGAGGGTACTACGAGCAGTACTTC. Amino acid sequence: CASSLAGGYYEQYF. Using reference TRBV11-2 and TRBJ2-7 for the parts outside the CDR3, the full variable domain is EAGVAQSPRYKIIEKRQSVAFWCNPISGHATLYWYQQILGQGPKLLIQFQNNGVVDDSQLPKDRFSAERLKGVDSTLKIQPAKLEDSAVYLCASSLAGGYYEQYFGPGTRLTVT.

The CDR3 here is CASSPGQGGSQPQHF. CDR3 bases: TGTGCCAGTAGTCCGGGACAGGGAGGCAGTCAGCCCCAGCATTTT. The chain links TRBV19 to TRBJ1-5; the match to TRBD1 covers 9 bases. CDR3 length: 15 amino acids. The trim removed 5 bases at V and 6 bases at J, leaving 8 bases unmatched. The germline V gene encodes CDR1 LNHDA and CDR2 SQIVND (reference sequence).

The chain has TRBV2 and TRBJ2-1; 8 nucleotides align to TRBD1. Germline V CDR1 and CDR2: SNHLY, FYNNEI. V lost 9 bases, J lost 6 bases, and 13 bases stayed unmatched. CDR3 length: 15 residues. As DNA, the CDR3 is TGTGCCAGACGGACAGGGACAACCGGTTTCAATGAGCAGTTCTTC. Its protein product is CARRTGTTGFNEQFF.

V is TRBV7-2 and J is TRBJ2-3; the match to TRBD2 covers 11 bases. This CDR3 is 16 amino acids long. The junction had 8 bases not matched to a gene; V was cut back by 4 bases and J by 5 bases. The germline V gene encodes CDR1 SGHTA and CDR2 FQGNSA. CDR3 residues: CASSSRLAGSGDTQYF. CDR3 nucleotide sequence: TGTGCCAGCAGCTCCCGACTAGCGGGATCGGGAGATACGCAGTATTTT.

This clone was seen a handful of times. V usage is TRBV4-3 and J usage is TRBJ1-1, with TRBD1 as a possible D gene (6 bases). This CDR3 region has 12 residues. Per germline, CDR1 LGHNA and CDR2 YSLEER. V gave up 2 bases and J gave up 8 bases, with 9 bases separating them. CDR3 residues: CASSQLQGEAFF. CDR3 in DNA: TGCGCCAGCAGCCAACTACAGGGAGAAGCTTTCTTT.

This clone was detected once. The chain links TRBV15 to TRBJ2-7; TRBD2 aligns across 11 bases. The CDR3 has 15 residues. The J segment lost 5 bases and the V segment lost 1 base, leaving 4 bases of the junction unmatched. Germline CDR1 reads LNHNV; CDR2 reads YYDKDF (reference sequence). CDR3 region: CATSRGSSGRNEQYF. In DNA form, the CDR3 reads TGTGCCACCAGCAGAGGTTCTAGCGGGAGGAACGAGCAGTACTTC.

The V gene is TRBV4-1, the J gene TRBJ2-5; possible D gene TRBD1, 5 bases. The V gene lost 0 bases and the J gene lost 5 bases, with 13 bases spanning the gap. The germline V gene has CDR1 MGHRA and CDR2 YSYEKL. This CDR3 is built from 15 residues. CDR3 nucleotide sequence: TGCGCCAGCAGCCAAGATTCCTGGCAGGGTGAGACCCAGTACTTC. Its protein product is CASSQDSWQGETQYF.

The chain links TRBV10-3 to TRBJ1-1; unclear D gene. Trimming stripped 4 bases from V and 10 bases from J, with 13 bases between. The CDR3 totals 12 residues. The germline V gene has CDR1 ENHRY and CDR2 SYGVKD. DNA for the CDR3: TGTGCCATCAGTGGGACGGAAGAGGGAGCTTTCTTT. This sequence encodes CAISGTEEGAFF.

CDR3 sequence: CASSKTDDRAYEQYF. CDR3 DNA sequence: TGTGCCAGCAGCAAAACCGATGACAGGGCCTACGAGCAGTACTTC. V usage is TRBV7-6 and J usage is TRBJ2-7; 7 nucleotides match TRBD1. Germline CDR1 reads SGHVS; CDR2 reads FNYEAQ. This CDR3 is 15 amino acids long. Losses at the gene ends were 5 bases for V and 2 bases for J; bases not matched to a gene: 9.

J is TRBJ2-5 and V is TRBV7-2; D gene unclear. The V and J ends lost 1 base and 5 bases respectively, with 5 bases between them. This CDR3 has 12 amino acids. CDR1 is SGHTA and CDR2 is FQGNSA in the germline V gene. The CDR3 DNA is TGTGCCAGCAGCTTAGGCAGGGAGACCCAGTACTTC. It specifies CASSLGRETQYF.

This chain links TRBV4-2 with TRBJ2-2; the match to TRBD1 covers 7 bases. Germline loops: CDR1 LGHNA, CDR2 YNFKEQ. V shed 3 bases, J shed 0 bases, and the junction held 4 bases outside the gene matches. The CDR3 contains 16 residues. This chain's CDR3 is CASSHGQATNTGELFF. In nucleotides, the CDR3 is TGTGCCAGCAGCCATGGACAGGCTACGAACACCGGGGAGCTGTTTTTT.